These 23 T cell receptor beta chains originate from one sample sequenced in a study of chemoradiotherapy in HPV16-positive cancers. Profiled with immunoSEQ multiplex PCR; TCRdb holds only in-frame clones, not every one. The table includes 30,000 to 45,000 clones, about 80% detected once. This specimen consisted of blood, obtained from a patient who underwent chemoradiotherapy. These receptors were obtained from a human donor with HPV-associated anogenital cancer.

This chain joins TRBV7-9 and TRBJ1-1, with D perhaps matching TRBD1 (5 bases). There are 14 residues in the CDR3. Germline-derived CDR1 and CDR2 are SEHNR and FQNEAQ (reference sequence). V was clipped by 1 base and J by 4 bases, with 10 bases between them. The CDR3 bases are TGTGCCAGCAGCTTAGACAGGAGTCTCACTGAAGCTTTCTTT. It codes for CASSLDRSLTEAFF. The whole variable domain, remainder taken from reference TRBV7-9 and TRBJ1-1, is DTGVSQNPRHKITKRGQNVTFRCDPISEHNRLYWYRQTLGQGPEFLTYFQNEAQLEKSRLLSDRFSAERPKGSFSTLEIQRTEQGDSAMYLCASSLDRSLTEAFFGQGTRLTVV.

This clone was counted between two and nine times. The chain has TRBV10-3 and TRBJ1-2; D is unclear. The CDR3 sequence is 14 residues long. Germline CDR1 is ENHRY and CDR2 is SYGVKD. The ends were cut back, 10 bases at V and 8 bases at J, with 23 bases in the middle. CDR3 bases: TGTGCCAGCTGCCTCTCGGGCTTCCCGTGGGGCTACACCTTC. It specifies CASCLSGFPWGYTF.

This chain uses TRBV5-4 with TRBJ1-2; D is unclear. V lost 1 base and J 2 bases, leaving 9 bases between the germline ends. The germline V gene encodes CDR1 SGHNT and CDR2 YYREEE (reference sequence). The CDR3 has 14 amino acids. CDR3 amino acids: CASSLQQQNYGYTF. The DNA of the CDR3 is TGTGCCAGCAGCTTGCAACAGCAGAACTATGGCTACACCTTC.

The CDR3 loop is CASSVGGLAQETQYF. In nucleotides, the CDR3 is TGTGCCAGCAGCGTAGGGGGACTAGCTCAAGAGACCCAGTACTTC. V and J are TRBV9 and TRBJ2-5; the match to TRBD2 covers 9 bases. CDR1 and CDR2 from the germline V gene are SGDLS and YYNGEE. The CDR3 covers 15 residues. With V trimmed by 0 bases and J by 2 bases, 2 bases remained unmatched.

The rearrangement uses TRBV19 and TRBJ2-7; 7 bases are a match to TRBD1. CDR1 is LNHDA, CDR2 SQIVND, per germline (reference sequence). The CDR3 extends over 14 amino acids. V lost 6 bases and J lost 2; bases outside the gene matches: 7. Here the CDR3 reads CASRGDSPPYEQYF. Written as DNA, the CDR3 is TGTGCCAGTAGGGGGGACAGTCCTCCCTACGAGCAGTACTTC.

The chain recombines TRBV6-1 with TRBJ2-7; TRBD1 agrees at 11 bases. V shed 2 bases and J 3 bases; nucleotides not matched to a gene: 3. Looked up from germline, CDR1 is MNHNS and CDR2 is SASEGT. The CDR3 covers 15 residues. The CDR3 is CASSESGTGGYEQYF. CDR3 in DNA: TGTGCCAGCAGTGAATCCGGGACAGGGGGCTACGAGCAGTACTTC.

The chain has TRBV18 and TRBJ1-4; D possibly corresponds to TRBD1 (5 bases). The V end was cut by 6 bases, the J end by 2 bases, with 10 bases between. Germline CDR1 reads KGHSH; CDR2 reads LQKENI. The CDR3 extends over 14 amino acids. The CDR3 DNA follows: TGTGCCAGCTCCGAAGGGACCACTAATGAAAAACTGTTTTTT. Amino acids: CASSEGTTNEKLFF.

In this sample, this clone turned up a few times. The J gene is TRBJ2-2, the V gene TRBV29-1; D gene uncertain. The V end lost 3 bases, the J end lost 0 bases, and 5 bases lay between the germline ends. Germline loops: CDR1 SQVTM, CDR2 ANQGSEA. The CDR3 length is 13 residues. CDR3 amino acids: CSVEWANTGELFF. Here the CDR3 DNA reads TGCAGCGTTGAGTGGGCGAACACCGGGGAGCTGTTTTTT.

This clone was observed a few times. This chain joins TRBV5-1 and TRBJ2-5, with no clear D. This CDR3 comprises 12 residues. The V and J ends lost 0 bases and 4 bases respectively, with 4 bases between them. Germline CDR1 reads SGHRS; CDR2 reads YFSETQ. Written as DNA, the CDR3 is TGCGCCAGCAGCTTGGCCTCAGAGACCCAGTACTTC. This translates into CASSLASETQYF.

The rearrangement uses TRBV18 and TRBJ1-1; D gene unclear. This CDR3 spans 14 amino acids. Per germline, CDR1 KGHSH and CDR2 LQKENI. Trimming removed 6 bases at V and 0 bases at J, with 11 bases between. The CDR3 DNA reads TGTGCCAGCTCGCCTTTAGAGGTGAACACTGAAGCTTTCTTT. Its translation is CASSPLEVNTEAFF.

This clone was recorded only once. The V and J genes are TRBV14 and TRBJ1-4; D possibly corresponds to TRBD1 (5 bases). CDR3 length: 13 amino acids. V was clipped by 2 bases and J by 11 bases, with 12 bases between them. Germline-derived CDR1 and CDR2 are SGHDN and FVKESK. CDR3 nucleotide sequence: TGTGCCAGCAGCCAACGGACACTAGAGAAACTGTTTTTT. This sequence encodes CASSQRTLEKLFF.

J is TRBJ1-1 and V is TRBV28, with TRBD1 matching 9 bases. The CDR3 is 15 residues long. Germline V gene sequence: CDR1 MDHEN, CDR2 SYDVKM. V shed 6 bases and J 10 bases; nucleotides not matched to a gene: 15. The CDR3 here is CASSSGTGRPGRAFF. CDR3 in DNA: TGTGCCAGCAGCTCCGGGACAGGGCGGCCCGGGCGAGCTTTCTTT.

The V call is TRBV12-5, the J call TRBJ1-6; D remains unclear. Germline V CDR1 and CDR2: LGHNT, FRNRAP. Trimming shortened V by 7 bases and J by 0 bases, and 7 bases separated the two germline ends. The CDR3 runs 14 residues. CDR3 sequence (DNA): TGTGCTAGTGCACGGGGCTCCTATAATTCACCCCTCCACTTT. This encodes CASARGSYNSPLHF.

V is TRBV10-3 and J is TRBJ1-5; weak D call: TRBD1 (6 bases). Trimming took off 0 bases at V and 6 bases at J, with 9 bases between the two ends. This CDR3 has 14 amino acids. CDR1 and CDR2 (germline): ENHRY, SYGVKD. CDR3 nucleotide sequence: TGTGCCATCAGTGAGTCGTACAGGGCTCAGCCCCAGCATTTT. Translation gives CAISESYRAQPQHF.

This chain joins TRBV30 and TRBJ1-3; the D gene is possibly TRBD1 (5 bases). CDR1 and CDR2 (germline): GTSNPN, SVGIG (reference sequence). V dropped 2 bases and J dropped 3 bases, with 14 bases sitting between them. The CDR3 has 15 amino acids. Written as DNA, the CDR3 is TGTGCCTGGAGTAAAACCACAGGAGGTGGAAACACCATATATTTT. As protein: CAWSKTTGGGNTIYF.

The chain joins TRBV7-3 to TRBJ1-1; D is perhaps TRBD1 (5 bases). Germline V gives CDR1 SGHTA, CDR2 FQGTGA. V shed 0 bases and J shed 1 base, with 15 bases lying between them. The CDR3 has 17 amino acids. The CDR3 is CASSLTLGGLGNTEAFF. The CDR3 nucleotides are TGTGCCAGCAGCTTAACGCTGGGGGGGTTAGGGAACACTGAAGCTTTCTTT.

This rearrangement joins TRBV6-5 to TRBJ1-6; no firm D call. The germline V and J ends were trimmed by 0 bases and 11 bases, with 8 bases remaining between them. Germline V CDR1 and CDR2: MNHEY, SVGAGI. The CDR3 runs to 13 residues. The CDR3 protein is CASSYSVMTPLHF. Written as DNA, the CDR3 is TGTGCCAGCAGTTACTCGGTAATGACACCCCTCCACTTT.

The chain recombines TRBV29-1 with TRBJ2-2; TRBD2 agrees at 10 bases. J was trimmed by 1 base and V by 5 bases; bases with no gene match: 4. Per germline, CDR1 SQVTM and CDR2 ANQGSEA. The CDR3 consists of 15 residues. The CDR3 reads CSVFASGGNTGELFF. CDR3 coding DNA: TGCAGCGTTTTCGCTAGCGGGGGGAACACCGGGGAGCTGTTTTTT.

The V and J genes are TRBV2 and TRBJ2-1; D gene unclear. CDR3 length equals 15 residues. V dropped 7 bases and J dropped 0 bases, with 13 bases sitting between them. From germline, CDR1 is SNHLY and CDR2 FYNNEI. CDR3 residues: CASTPTPGSYNEQFF. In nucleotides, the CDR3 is TGTGCCAGCACCCCCACTCCCGGCTCCTACAATGAGCAGTTCTTC.

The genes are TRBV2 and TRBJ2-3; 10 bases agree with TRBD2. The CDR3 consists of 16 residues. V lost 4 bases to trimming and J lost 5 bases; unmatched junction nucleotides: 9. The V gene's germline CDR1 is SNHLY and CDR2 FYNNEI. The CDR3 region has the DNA TGTGCCAGCAGTGCCGGGAGCGGGGGGGCAGAAGATACGCAGTATTTT. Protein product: CASSAGSGGAEDTQYF. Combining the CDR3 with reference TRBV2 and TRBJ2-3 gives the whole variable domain EPEVTQTPSHQVTQMGQEVILRCVPISNHLYFYWYRQILGQKVEFLVSFYNNEISEKSEIFDDQFSVERPDGSNFTLKIRSTKLEDSAMYFCASSAGSGGAEDTQYFGPGTRLTVL.

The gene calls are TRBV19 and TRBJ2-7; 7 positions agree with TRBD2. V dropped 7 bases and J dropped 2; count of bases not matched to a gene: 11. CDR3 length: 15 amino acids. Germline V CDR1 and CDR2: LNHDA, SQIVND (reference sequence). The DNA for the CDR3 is TGTGCCAGTAAGAACAGCGCGGGGGAAGCCTACGAGCAGTACTTC. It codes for CASKNSAGEAYEQYF.

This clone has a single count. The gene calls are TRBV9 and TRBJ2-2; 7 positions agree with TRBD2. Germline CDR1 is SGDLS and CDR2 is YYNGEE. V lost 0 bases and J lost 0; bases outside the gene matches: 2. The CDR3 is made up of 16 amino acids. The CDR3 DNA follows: TGTGCCAGCAGCGTAGGGGCGGGGGCGAACACCGGGGAGCTGTTTTTT. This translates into CASSVGAGANTGELFF. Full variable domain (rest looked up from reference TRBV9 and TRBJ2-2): DSGVTQTPKHLITATGQRVTLRCSPRSGDLSVYWYQQSLDQGLQFLIQYYNGEERAKGNILERFSAQQFPDLHSELNLSSLELGDSALYFCASSVGAGANTGELFFGEGSRLTVL.

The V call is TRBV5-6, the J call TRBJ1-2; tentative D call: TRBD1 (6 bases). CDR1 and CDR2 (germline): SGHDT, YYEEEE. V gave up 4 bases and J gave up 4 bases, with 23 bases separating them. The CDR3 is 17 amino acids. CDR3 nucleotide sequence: TGTGCCAGCAGCAGCCCGACAGGCAGGGGAGATTTCTATGGCTACACCTTC. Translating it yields CASSSPTGRGDFYGYTF. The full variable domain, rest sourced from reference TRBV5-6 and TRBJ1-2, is DAGVTQSPTHLIKTRGQQVTLRCSPKSGHDTVSWYQQALGQGPQFIFQYYEEEERQRGNFPDRFSGHQFPNYSSELNVNALLLGDSALYLCASSSPTGRGDFYGYTFGSGTRLTVV.